This entry lists 27 T cell receptor beta chains sequenced from one sample in a study of tumor and adjacent non-tumor tissue in lung cancer. The library came from three nested PCR rounds adapted from ARM-PCR protocols. TCRdb used MiXCR to reprocess the multiplex PCR reads, holding one entry per CDR3 protein. The data hold tens of thousands of distinct CDR3 sequences, with roughly 60% observed a single time. The template was RNA from unsorted bulk tissue. Distant lung tissue was collected more than 3 cm away from the tumor edge. The specimen was distant non-tumor lung tissue. Every receptor here comes from a man in his sixties or seventies with non-small cell lung cancer.

About this clonotype: This may be a read error: a much more frequent sequence differs by one nucleotide. The CDR3 here is CASSLLVLAKNIQYF. DNA of the CDR3: TGTGCCAGCAGCCTACTGGTTCTAGCCAAAAACATTCAGTACTTC. The V call is TRBV12-3 or TRBV12-4, the J call TRBJ2-4; no definite D call. V was pared by 6 bases and J by 0 bases, with 12 bases between. The CDR3 sequence is 15 residues long.

Concerning this clonotype: One junction end does not reproduce the germline sequence, and a read error may be involved. The V and J genes are TRBV28 and TRBJ2-3; D not certain. Germline V gene data show CDR1 as MDHEN and CDR2 as SYDVKM. CDR3 length: 16 residues. The DNA of the CDR3 is TGTGCTAGCAGTTCCCGTACTATCCACAGCACAGATACGCAGTATTTT. Translating gives CASSSRTIHSTDTQYF.

Comment on this clonotype: This may come from a read error, since a much larger clone is one base off. The rearrangement joins TRBV6-1 to TRBJ2-6, with D tentatively TRBD1 or TRBD2 (5 bases each). Germline V gene lookup returns CDR1 MNHNS and CDR2 SASEGT. This CDR3 comprises 17 residues. CDR3 loop: CASSEAPGLSGANVMTF. The CDR3 DNA reads TGTGCCAGCAGTGAAGCGCCTGGACTCTCTGGGGCCAACGTCATGACTTTC.

This clonotype has ten or more counts. The gene calls are TRBV6-1 and TRBJ1-1; D ambiguous. The CDR3 is 14 amino acids. V gave up 3 bases and J gave up 0 bases, with 8 bases separating them. Per the germline V gene, CDR1 is MNHNS and CDR2 is SASEGT. In DNA form, the CDR3 reads TGTGCCAGCAGTGAGTCTGAATTGAACACTGAAGCTTTCTTT. Encoded protein: CASSESELNTEAFF.

The V gene is TRBV10-3, the J gene TRBJ1-1; no firm D call. This CDR3 contains 13 residues. CDR1 and CDR2 (germline): ENHRY, SYGVKD. Trimming took off 9 bases at V and 1 base at J, with 12 bases between the two ends. The CDR3 protein is CAMSEGSNTEAFF. CDR3 bases: TGTGCCATGAGCGAAGGGTCGAACACTGAAGCTTTCTTT.

A word on this clonotype: The missing conserved phenylalanine or tryptophan at the end of this CDR3 makes a read error likely. This chain joins TRBV6-1 and TRBJ2-2, with D perhaps TRBD1 (6 bases). Germline loops: CDR1 MNHNS, CDR2 SASEGT. The CDR3 consists of 16 residues. CDR3 DNA sequence: TGTGCCAGCAGTGGTTCACAGGGTTCGGACACCGGGGAACTGTTTTTA. Its translation is CASSGSQGSDTGELFL.

This clonotype was seen at least ten times. The rearrangement links TRBV29-1 to TRBJ2-3; 7 nucleotides match TRBD2. Germline-derived CDR1 and CDR2 are SQVTM and ANQGSEA. V dropped 4 bases and J dropped 5; count of bases not matched to a gene: 6. This CDR3 is built from 13 residues. This CDR3 reads CSVGAGERDTQYF. The CDR3 DNA reads TGCAGCGTTGGGGCGGGGGAGCGAGATACGCAGTATTTT.

About this clonotype: A much larger clone differs from this one at a single base, so this may be a read error. The chain uses TRBV6-1 and TRBJ2-1; 7 bases are a match to TRBD2. This CDR3 has 15 amino acids. J lost 5 bases, V lost 7 bases, and 11 bases had no gene match. Per the germline V gene, CDR1 is MNHNS and CDR2 is SASEGT. The CDR3 DNA reads as TGTGCCAGCACATTCGCAGGGAGGGCAAACAATGAGCAGTTCTTC. Protein sequence: CASTFAGRANNEQFF.

On this clonotype: A much larger clone lies a single base off, so this may be a read error. The V and J genes are TRBV7-8 and TRBJ2-1; 7 nucleotides match TRBD2. The J segment lost 10 bases and the V segment lost 0 bases, leaving 0 bases of the junction unmatched. Germline V gene data show CDR1 as SGHVS and CDR2 as FQNEAQ. The CDR3 covers 12 residues. CDR3 sequence reads: CASSLAGGEQFF. The DNA of the CDR3 is TGTGCCAGCAGCTTAGCGGGGGGGGAGCAGTTCTTC.

The chain recombines TRBV4-1 with TRBJ1-5, with D maybe TRBD1 (5 bases). Germline lookup yields CDR1 MGHRA and CDR2 YSYEKL. Trimming took 1 base from V and 6 from J, leaving 19 bases between them. This CDR3 contains 17 residues. CDR3 sequence: CASSQGTQGSGSQPQHF. The CDR3 region has the DNA TGCGCCAGCAGCCAAGGCACTCAGGGTTCCGGCAGTCAGCCCCAGCATTTT.

The CDR3 DNA sequence: TGTGCCAGCAGCTTCGGAGGCCAGGACACCGGGGAGCTGTTTTTT. It yields the protein CASSFGGQDTGELFF. V usage is TRBV11-2 and J usage is TRBJ2-2, with D perhaps TRBD2 (5 bases). This CDR3 has 15 residues. CDR1 and CDR2 from the germline V gene are SGHAT and FQNNGV. Deletions cut 3 bases from V and 3 bases from J, with 11 bases between.

Notes on this clonotype: Possible read error: a much larger clone is one base away. The genes are TRBV10-2 and TRBJ2-7; 10 nucleotides match TRBD1. The V segment lost 8 bases and the J segment 6 bases; nucleotides outside the gene matches: 13. CDR1 and CDR2 from the germline V gene are WSHSY and SAAADI. CDR3 length: 15 residues. CDR3 in DNA: TGCGCCAGCTCGAGTATGGGGGACAGGGGCTCCGAGCAGTACTTC. Translated: CASSSMGDRGSEQYF.

This clonotype appeared many times. V usage is TRBV10-3 and J usage is TRBJ2-1, with a weak D call TRBD1 (6 bases). Deletions cut 9 bases from V and 4 bases from J, with 13 bases between. Per germline, CDR1 ENHRY and CDR2 SYGVKD. There are 13 residues in the CDR3. CDR3: CAINGQLYNEQFF. CDR3 sequence (DNA): TGTGCCATTAACGGACAGCTTTACAATGAGCAGTTCTTC.

Comments on this clonotype: A much larger clone lies a single base off, so this may be a read error. This chain's CDR3 is CASSPNLSSYNSPLHF. For the CDR3, the DNA is TGTGCCAGCAGCCCAAACCTTAGCTCCTATAATTCACCCCTCCACTTT. The rearrangement links TRBV5-6 to TRBJ1-6; D gene unclear. Germline loops: CDR1 SGHDT, CDR2 YYEEEE. CDR3 length: 16 amino acids. V was clipped by 4 bases and J by 0 bases, with 11 bases between them.

The V and J genes are TRBV30 and TRBJ1-6; weak D call: TRBD1 (5 bases). The CDR3 contains 18 residues. CDR1 GTSNPN and CDR2 SVGIG come from the germline V gene (reference sequence). CDR3 sequence: CASVEGRGSGGLDSPLHF. CDR3 DNA: TGTGCTTCCGTGGAGGGGCGAGGGAGCGGAGGCTTGGATTCACCCCTCCACTTT. The variable domain in full, with the rest retrieved from reference TRBV30 and TRBJ1-6, is SQTIHQWPATLVQPVGSPLSLECTVEGTSNPNLYWYRQAAGRGLQLLFYSVGIGQISSEVPQNLSASRPQDRQFILSSKKLLLSDSGFYLCASVEGRGSGGLDSPLHFGNGTRLTVT.

The chain carries TRBV12-3 or TRBV12-4 and TRBJ2-1; D tentatively reads TRBD1 or TRBD2 (5 bases each). The CDR3 has 14 residues. V was pared by 0 bases and J by 13 bases, with 16 bases between. The CDR3 reads CASSLAGRYNGQFF. In nucleotides, the CDR3 is TGTGCCAGCAGTTTAGCGGGACGGTACAATGGACAGTTCTTC.

Concerning this clonotype itself: One junction end disagrees with the germline gene, perhaps due to a read error. The rearrangement links TRBV6-1 to TRBJ2-6; D might be TRBD1 (5 bases). Looked up from germline, CDR1 is MNHNS and CDR2 is SASEGT. The CDR3 is 16 amino acids. CDR3 sequence reads: CVSSAENSSGANVLTF. The CDR3 region has the DNA TGTGTCAGCAGTGCCGAGAACAGCTCTGGGGCCAACGTCCTGACCTTC.

This clonotype appeared a single time. In this CDR3 the conserved last residue, phenylalanine or tryptophan, is missing, so a read error is likely. The chain is built from TRBV5-4 and TRBJ2-2; D gene unclear. Trimming left V 5 bases short and J 4 bases short, with 12 bases between. This CDR3 is 14 amino acids long. CDR1 and CDR2 from the germline V gene are SGHNT and YYREEE (reference sequence). The DNA of the CDR3 is TGTGCCAGCAGTTTGTACATGCGCACCGGGGAGCTGTTTGTT. Encoded protein: CASSLYMRTGELFV.

A remark on this clonotype: One end of the junction fails to match germline, which may point to a read error. The chain carries TRBV12-3 or TRBV12-4 and TRBJ2-5; D unclear. The length of the CDR3 is 14 residues. CDR3 DNA: TGTGTCAGCAGAAACCGACTGTCACCGGAGACCCAGTACTTC. Translating it yields CVSRNRLSPETQYF.

Concerning this clonotype: A much more abundant neighbour one base away suggests this may be a read error. The rearrangement joins TRBV10-2 to TRBJ2-2, with D tentatively TRBD2 (6 bases). The V end lost 7 bases, the J end lost 0 bases, and 12 bases lay between the germline ends. Germline loops: CDR1 WSHSY, CDR2 SAAADI. There are 15 residues in the CDR3. The CDR3 nucleotides are TGCGCCAGCATGCTAGGACTAACGAACACCGGGGAGCTGTTTTTT. Translation: CASMLGLTNTGELFF.

As for this clonotype: No conserved phenylalanine or tryptophan ends this CDR3, so it is likely a read error. No DNA is shown, since the ends of the CDR3 on it are uncertain; the CDR3 is the one TCRdb lists. The chain recombines TRBV11-3 with TRBJ2-7; the table assigns TRBD1, which was not confirmed against the DNA. The CDR3 is 13 residues long, ends included. The V gene's germline CDR1 is SGHNT and CDR2 YENEEA. CDR3 sequence reads: CASSRDRQGEEYL.

Concerning this clonotype itself: One end of the junction does not line up with germline, which may come from a read error. V and J are TRBV11-2 and TRBJ2-1; no clear D gene. Germline V gene data show CDR1 as SGHAT and CDR2 as FQNNGV. The CDR3 runs to 16 residues. DNA of the CDR3: TGTGCCAACAGCATTATTCCGGAACAGAGCTACAATGAGCAGTTCTTC. It is translated as CANSIIPEQSYNEQFF. Drawing the rest from reference TRBV11-2 and TRBJ2-1, the complete variable domain is EAGVAQSPRYKIIEKRQSVAFWCNPISGHATLYWYQQILGQGPKLLIQFQNNGVVDDSQLPKDRFSAERLKGVDSTLKIQPAKLEDSAVYLCANSIIPEQSYNEQFFGPGTRLTVL.

The chain joins TRBV11-2 to TRBJ2-5; either TRBD1 or TRBD2 may fit D (5 bases each). V shed 1 base and J shed 4 bases, with 16 bases lying between them. Germline assignment: CDR1 SGHAT and CDR2 FQNNGV. The length of the CDR3 is 16 residues. The CDR3 nucleotides read TGTGCCAGCAGCTTAGGGTTCGCCGGGGACCGAGAGACCCAGTACTTC. Amino acid sequence: CASSLGFAGDRETQYF.

The J gene is TRBJ2-1, the V gene TRBV19; 7 nucleotides align to TRBD2. CDR3 length: 14 residues. V shed 7 bases and J 4 bases; nucleotides not matched to a gene: 7. CDR1 is LNHDA and CDR2 is SQIVND in the germline V gene (reference sequence). The CDR3 is CASNAGASYNEQFF. In DNA form, the CDR3 reads TGTGCCAGTAATGCGGGAGCCTCGTACAATGAGCAGTTCTTC.

Of note for this clonotype: A read error is possible here, since a much larger clone lies one base away. The rearrangement uses TRBV6-5 and TRBJ2-7, with 9 bases matching TRBD2. Germline V gene data show CDR1 as MNHEY and CDR2 as SVGAGI. The CDR3 has 14 residues. The CDR3: CPSSYSRRGGEQYF. DNA of the CDR3: TGTCCCAGCAGTTATTCTAGGCGGGGGGGCGAGCAGTACTTC.

With respect to this clonotype: This may be a read error: a much more frequent sequence differs by one nucleotide. CDR3 bases: TGCAGCGTTGAGTCCCGGGACACCGATCGAAGCTCCTACGAGCAGCACTTC. It yields the protein CSVESRDTDRSSYEQHF. V and J are TRBV29-1 and TRBJ2-7; maybe TRBD1 (6 bases). This CDR3 has 17 amino acids. Per the germline V gene, CDR1 is SQVTM and CDR2 is ANQGSEA.

A note on this clonotype: One base away lies a much larger clone, so this may be a sequencing read error. The chain links TRBV10-3 to TRBJ2-7; no definite D call. The CDR3 has 11 amino acids. Germline loops: CDR1 ENHRY, CDR2 SYGVKD. Trimming removed 4 bases at V and 6 bases at J, with 7 bases between. The CDR3 DNA sequence: TGTGCCATCAGTGCAAACTTCGAGCAGTACTTC. Its protein product is CAISANFEQYF.